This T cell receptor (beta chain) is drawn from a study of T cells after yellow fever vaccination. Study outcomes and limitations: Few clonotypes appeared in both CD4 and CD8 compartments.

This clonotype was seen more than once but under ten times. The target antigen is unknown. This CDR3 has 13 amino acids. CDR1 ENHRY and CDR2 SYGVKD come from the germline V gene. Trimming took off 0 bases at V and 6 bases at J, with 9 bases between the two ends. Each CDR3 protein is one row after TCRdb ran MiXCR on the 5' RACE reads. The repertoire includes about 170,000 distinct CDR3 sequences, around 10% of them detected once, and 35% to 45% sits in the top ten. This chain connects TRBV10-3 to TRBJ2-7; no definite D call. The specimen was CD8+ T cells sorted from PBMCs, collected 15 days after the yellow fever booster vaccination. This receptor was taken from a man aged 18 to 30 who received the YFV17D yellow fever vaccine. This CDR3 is CAISESAAPEQYF. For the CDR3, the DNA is TGTGCCATCAGTGAGTCGGCGGCCCCCGAGCAGTACTTC.